Shown below are 21 T cell receptor beta chains from a single sample sequenced in a study of early T cells in non-severe SARS-CoV-2 infection. A single record per CDR3 protein comes from TCRdb applying MiXCR to the 5' RACE reads. Here the sample spans fewer than 85,000 distinct CDR3 sequences, around 17% being singletons. The sequenced sample consisted of whole blood. These receptor sequences come from an adult who was a healthcare worker with PCR-confirmed SARS-CoV-2 infection or an uninfected control (not recorded which).

This clonotype was detected only a few times. The chain has TRBV4-1 and TRBJ1-4; no definite D call. Trimming left V 4 bases short and J 5 bases short, with 11 bases between. This CDR3 is built from 14 residues. Germline CDR1 is MGHRA and CDR2 is YSYEKL. The CDR3 region has the DNA TGCGCCAGCAGCCCGGCCGGAGGAAATGAAAAACTGTTTTTT. Translating gives CASSPAGGNEKLFF.

This clonotype appeared a few times. This chain joins TRBV18 and TRBJ2-1, with TRBD1 matching 10 bases. The CDR3 runs 14 residues. V shed 4 bases, J shed 5 bases, and the junction held 2 bases outside the gene matches. The germline gives CDR1 KGHSH, CDR2 LQKENI. DNA for the CDR3: TGTGCCAGCTCACGGGACAGGGGACACAATGAGCAGTTCTTC. Its protein is CASSRDRGHNEQFF.

V is TRBV21-1 and J is TRBJ2-7; TRBD2 is the table's D call, not checked against the DNA. TRBV21-1 is flagged as a pseudogene. This CDR3 is 14 amino acids long. CDR3 amino acids: CASSKYWTAYEQYF. The CDR3 bases are TGTGCCAGCAGCAAATATTGGACTGCCTACGAGCAGTACTTC.

As DNA, the CDR3 is TGCAGCGTCAGCACCTCCGGGGAGCAGTACTTC. It encodes CSVSTSGEQYF. V usage is TRBV29-1 and J usage is TRBJ2-7; the D is unclear. V was trimmed by 6 bases and J by 7 bases, leaving 13 bases between them. CDR1 and CDR2 from the germline V gene are SQVTM and ANQGSEA. The CDR3 contains 11 residues.

This clonotype has more than one count but fewer than ten. The V and J genes are TRBV12-3 or TRBV12-4 and TRBJ1-3; the D is unclear. CDR3 length: 12 residues. V dropped 2 bases and J dropped 4 bases, with 3 bases sitting between them. CDR3 sequence reads: CASSLPGNTIYF. The CDR3 nucleotides read TGTGCCAGCAGTTTACCCGGAAACACCATATATTTT.

The chain is built from TRBV2 and TRBJ2-7; 7 bases align to TRBD2. The V segment lost 11 bases and the J segment 2 bases; nucleotides outside the gene matches: 9. Germline V gives CDR1 SNHLY, CDR2 FYNNEI. The CDR3 is 13 amino acids. The CDR3 loop is CAGSGTTAYEQYF. Written as DNA, the CDR3 is TGTGCCGGGAGCGGGACGACCGCCTACGAGCAGTACTTC.

The J gene is TRBJ1-2, the V gene TRBV20-1; 9 positions match TRBD1. This CDR3 is 15 amino acids long. The germline CDR1 and CDR2 sequences are DFQATT and SNEGSKA (reference sequence). J gave up 5 bases and V 2 bases, and 9 bases lay outside the gene matches. The CDR3 bases are TGCAGTGCTAGACCAAGACAGGGGGGCTTATATGGCTACACCTTC. This codes for CSARPRQGGLYGYTF.

This sequence joins TRBV6-6 and TRBJ1-1; TRBD1 is a possible D gene (6 bases). The CDR3 consists of 17 residues. V was cut by 2 bases and J by 7 bases, with 23 bases left in between. Per the germline V gene, CDR1 is MNHNY and CDR2 is SVGAGI (reference sequence). The CDR3 loop reads CASSYPLTGRGPDEAFF. The CDR3 DNA sequence: TGTGCCAGCAGTTACCCCCTAACAGGGAGGGGACCTGATGAAGCTTTCTTT.

The chain recombines TRBV7-9 with TRBJ1-6; 7 nucleotides line up with TRBD1. CDR1 and CDR2 (germline): SEHNR, FQNEAQ (reference sequence). The junction had 5 bases not matched to a gene; V was cut back by 0 bases and J by 3 bases. The CDR3 has 17 amino acids. The CDR3 loop is CASSLARGQDYNSPLHF. DNA of the CDR3: TGTGCCAGCAGCTTAGCGCGCGGACAGGACTATAATTCACCCCTCCACTTT.

This chain links TRBV5-1 with TRBJ2-7, with TRBD2 matching over 9 bases. The CDR3 loop spans 16 amino acids. V trimming: 0 bases; J trimming: 2 bases; junction bases outside the gene matches: 6. The V gene's germline CDR1 is SGHRS and CDR2 YFSETQ. The CDR3 nucleotides read TGCGCCAGCAGCTTGGTGGCTAGCGGGGCGACCTACGAGCAGTACTTC. Its translation is CASSLVASGATYEQYF.

The rearrangement links TRBV20-1 to TRBJ1-6; possible D gene TRBD1, 6 bases. V was pared by 6 bases and J by 4 bases, with 19 bases between. There are 16 residues in the CDR3. Per germline, CDR1 DFQATT and CDR2 SNEGSKA (reference sequence). The CDR3 bases are TGCAGTGCACGAACTCAGGGGACGGGTTATAATTCACCCCTCCACTTT. It specifies CSARTQGTGYNSPLHF.

In this sample, this clonotype turned up a few times. V usage is TRBV9 and J usage is TRBJ1-1; D gene uncertain. Germline CDR1 reads SGDLS; CDR2 reads YYNGEE. The V gene lost 0 bases and the J gene lost 1 base, with 4 bases spanning the gap. This CDR3 has 13 residues. CDR3 protein: CASSVVRNTEAFF. Written as DNA, the CDR3 is TGTGCCAGCAGCGTAGTGAGGAACACTGAAGCTTTCTTT.

This clonotype was recorded only once. This rearrangement joins TRBV20-1 to TRBJ2-1; possible D gene TRBD1, 5 bases. Germline V gives CDR1 DFQATT, CDR2 SNEGSKA (reference sequence). The CDR3 contains 14 residues. V gave up 0 bases and J gave up 6 bases, with 12 bases separating them. The CDR3 DNA follows: TGCAGTGCTAGAGATCGGGTGGGGCGCAATGAGCAGTTCTTC. It encodes CSARDRVGRNEQFF.

This clonotype has just a few counts. V gene TRBV11-3 combines with J gene TRBJ2-3, with D hard to call. This CDR3 has 12 amino acids. With 3 bases removed from V and 6 bases from J, the gap between germline ends came to 7 bases. Germline V gene lookup returns CDR1 SGHNT and CDR2 YENEEA. Here the CDR3 DNA reads TGTGCCAGCAGCTTGAATAAGGATACGCAGTATTTT. The encoded protein is CASSLNKDTQYF.

In its sample, this clonotype was seen a few times. CDR3 DNA sequence: TGCAGCGTTAGGGACAGCAATCAGCCCCAGCATTTT. Amino acids: CSVRDSNQPQHF. J is TRBJ1-5 and V is TRBV29-1; tentatively, D is TRBD1 (5 bases). The germline CDR1 and CDR2 sequences are SQVTM and ANQGSEA. Trimming shortened V by 5 bases and J by 1 base, and 6 bases separated the two germline ends. The CDR3 has 12 residues.

V gene TRBV6-4 combines with J gene TRBJ2-2, with 10 bases fitting TRBD1. The CDR3 covers 16 residues. CDR1 is MRHNA, CDR2 SNTAGT, per germline. Trimming at V came to 3 bases and at J to 5 bases, leaving 6 bases not matched to a gene. As DNA, the CDR3 is TGTGCCAGCAGTGAGAGACAGGGGGCTCGGACCGGGGAGCTGTTTTTT. Translated, it gives CASSERQGARTGELFF.

This clonotype occurred a few times. V usage is TRBV2 and J usage is TRBJ2-3; 9 positions match TRBD2. V lost 1 base, J lost 5 bases, and 7 bases stayed unmatched. Germline values: CDR1 SNHLY, CDR2 FYNNEI. This CDR3 is built from 16 residues. The chain's CDR3 is CASSEVGLAGRDTQYF. The CDR3 bases are TGTGCCAGCAGTGAAGTGGGACTAGCTGGAAGAGATACGCAGTATTTT.

The genes are TRBV7-9 and TRBJ1-2, with D unclear. Germline CDR1 SEHNR, CDR2 FQNEAQ (reference sequence). CDR3 length equals 18 residues. V was clipped by 2 bases and J by 2 bases, with 21 bases between them. CDR3 in DNA: TGTGCCAGCAGCTTAATACCCCATAAAGGAAAATGGAACTATGGCTACACCTTC. Its protein is CASSLIPHKGKWNYGYTF.

There are a few counts of this clonotype. The chain carries TRBV7-9 and TRBJ2-1; no firm D call. The V and J ends lost 6 bases and 10 bases respectively, with 10 bases between them. Per the germline V gene, CDR1 is SEHNR and CDR2 is FQNEAQ (reference sequence). There are 11 residues in the CDR3. The CDR3 sequence: CASSPQREQFF. CDR3 DNA sequence: TGTGCCAGCAGTCCCCAGAGGGAGCAGTTCTTC.

V and J are TRBV12-3 or TRBV12-4 and TRBJ2-1; 7 bases align to TRBD2. V lost 3 bases, J lost 8 bases, and 10 bases stayed unmatched. The CDR3 contains 15 residues. CDR3 DNA sequence: TGTGCCAGCAGTTTGCCGGGCGGGAGTAGCGATGAGCAGTTCTTC. Translated, it gives CASSLPGGSSDEQFF.

This clonotype was found many times. This chain links TRBV3-1 with TRBJ2-7; D not certain. The germline V and J ends were trimmed by 4 bases and 1 base, with 11 bases remaining between them. The CDR3 covers 14 residues. Per the germline V gene, CDR1 is LGHDT and CDR2 is YNNKEL (reference sequence). The CDR3 sequence is CASSLTERSYEQYF. DNA of the CDR3: TGTGCCAGCAGCCTAACGGAGCGTTCCTACGAGCAGTACTTC.